Listed below are T cell receptor beta chains from one sample, sequenced in a study of OX40 agonist ivuxolimab in advanced cancers. The data were produced by immunoSEQ multiplex PCR, yet TCRdb's version contains in-frame clones alone and is incomplete. This sample has 22,000 or so clones, with around 77% found just once. This material consisted of CD4+ or CD8+ T cells sorted from blood, taken in a trial of the OX40 agonist ivuxolimab. The receptors were sampled from an adult with an advanced solid tumor such as melanoma, head and neck, liver or kidney cancer. Both conserved end residues are part of each CDR3. D genes are given only for firm matches. The size field is filled for only some rows; it gives once, few, many or a size class.

d_call	clone_size	v_call	j_call	cdr3_aa	cdr3_nt
-	once	TRBV6-5	TRBJ2-1	CASSYYSSYNEQFF	TGTGCCAGCAGTTACTACAGTTCCTACAATGAGCAGTTCTTC
TRBD1	-	TRBV19	TRBJ2-5	CASTPDRAQETQYF	TGTGCCAGTACCCCCGACAGGGCCCAAGAGACCCAGTACTTC
TRBD1	-	TRBV27	TRBJ1-2	CASSSGGGGYGYTF	TGTGCCAGCAGTTCAGGGGGGGGCGGCTATGGCTACACCTTC
-	-	TRBV29-1	TRBJ2-7	CSVGPKRGTPYEQYF	TGCAGCGTGGGACCAAAGAGGGGCACCCCCTACGAGCAGTACTTC
-	once	TRBV27	TRBJ1-3	CASSLSGDSGNTIYF	TGTGCCAGCAGTTTATCTGGGGACTCTGGAAACACCATATATTTT
TRBD1	-	TRBV4-3	TRBJ1-1	CASSRTGWAGGTEAFF	TGCGCCAGCAGCCGGACCGGGTGGGCAGGGGGCACTGAAGCTTTCTTT
-	few	TRBV29-1	TRBJ2-7	CSIARDYEQYF	TGCAGCATTGCCCGCGACTACGAGCAGTACTTC
-	-	TRBV7-9	TRBJ2-1	CASSFPGGGEQFF	TGTGCCAGCAGCTTTCCCGGGGGCGGTGAGCAGTTCTTC
TRBD1	medium-sized	TRBV29-1	TRBJ2-5	CSVYDREETQYF	TGCAGCGTTTATGACAGGGAAGAGACCCAGTACTTC
-	-	TRBV6-6	TRBJ2-7	CASSFGRAPVYEQYF	TGTGCCAGCAGTTTTGGGCGGGCCCCAGTTTACGAGCAGTACTTC
TRBD1	-	TRBV10-3	TRBJ1-1	CAISEPNRGPEAFF	TGTGCCATCAGTGAACCTAACAGGGGCCCTGAAGCTTTCTTT
-	-	TRBV10-3	TRBJ2-1	CAHAPGTGYNEQFF	TGTGCCCACGCGCCCGGGACTGGCTACAATGAGCAGTTCTTC
-	-	TRBV21-1	TRBJ2-7	CASSKVGAYEQYF	TGTGCCAGCAGCAAAGTGGGGGCCTACGAGCAGTACTTC
TRBD2	once	TRBV5-4	TRBJ2-7	CASSLGLAGGFSYEQYF	TGTGCCAGCAGCCTAGGACTAGCGGGGGGGTTCTCCTACGAGCAGTACTTC
TRBD2	-	TRBV6-4	TRBJ2-1	CASSEAAGGGNEQFF	TGTGCCAGCAGTGAGGCGGCGGGGGGCGGCAATGAGCAGTTCTTC
-	-	TRBV9	TRBJ2-2	CASSVGWLETGELFF	TGTGCCAGCAGCGTAGGGTGGTTGGAGACCGGGGAGCTGTTTTTT
TRBD2	-	TRBV4-2	TRBJ2-7	CASSQGVIGLAGDYGQYF	TGTGCCAGCAGCCAAGGGGTTATTGGACTAGCGGGAGACTACGGGCAGTACTTC
-	-	TRBV7-8	TRBJ2-1	CASSLGSSYNEQFF	TGTGCCAGCAGCTTGGGTAGCTCCTACAATGAGCAGTTCTTC
-	-	TRBV13	TRBJ1-1	CASSLGLDRANTEAFF	TGTGCCAGCAGCTTAGGCCTCGATAGAGCGAACACTGAAGCTTTCTTT
-	-	TRBV27	TRBJ1-2	CASSLSVAGGGDGYTF	TGTGCCAGCAGTTTATCGGTGGCCGGGGGCGGTGATGGCTACACCTTC
-	few	TRBV7-2	TRBJ2-7	CASSLWAATYEQYF	TGTGCCAGCAGCTTATGGGCTGCGACCTACGAGCAGTACTTC
-	once	TRBV5-6	TRBJ1-2	CASSLGDSAPLGYTF	TGTGCCAGCAGCTTGGGTGACAGCGCACCCCTTGGCTACACCTTC
-	-	TRBV7-6	TRBJ2-1	CASSLAQSSYNEQFF	TGTGCCAGCAGCTTAGCTCAAAGCTCCTACAATGAGCAGTTCTTC
TRBD1	once	TRBV7-3	TRBJ1-1	CASSLTEGANTEAFF	TGTGCCAGCAGCCTAACTGAGGGGGCGAACACTGAAGCTTTCTTT
-	-	TRBV9	TRBJ1-2	CASSVERVPGGYGYTF	TGTGCCAGCAGCGTAGAAAGGGTCCCGGGCGGCTATGGCTACACCTTC
TRBD1	medium-sized	TRBV5-3	TRBJ2-7	CARSPLGGQGSLYEQYF	TGTGCCAGAAGCCCCCTCGGGGGACAGGGAAGTCTTTACGAGCAGTACTTC
-	-	TRBV7-9	TRBJ1-5	CASSLGQLSNQPQHF	TGTGCCAGCAGCTTAGGACAGCTTAGCAATCAGCCCCAGCATTTT
-	-	TRBV9	TRBJ2-7	CASSVASGSYEQYF	TGTGCCAGCAGCGTAGCTTCTGGGTCCTACGAGCAGTACTTC
-	medium-sized	TRBV6-5	TRBJ1-2	CASSYSGEGYYGYTF	TGTGCCAGCAGTTACTCGGGTGAGGGGTACTATGGCTACACCTTC
-	-	TRBV7-9	TRBJ1-3	CASIRGNTIYF	TGTGCCAGCATCCGAGGAAACACCATATATTTT
-	-	TRBV4-2	TRBJ2-1	CASSQDLGQGFPYNEQFF	TGTGCCAGCAGCCAAGATCTGGGGCAGGGATTTCCCTACAATGAGCAGTTCTTC
-	-	TRBV7-2	TRBJ2-7	CASSLALLGSDLAYEQYF	TGTGCCAGCAGCTTAGCGCTTTTGGGATCTGACTTAGCCTACGAGCAGTACTTC
-	-	TRBV6-5	TRBJ2-7	CASSYSEAYEQYF	TGTGCCAGCAGTTACTCCGAGGCCTACGAGCAGTACTTC
TRBD2	-	TRBV5-6	TRBJ2-3	CASSLAGEGTDTQYF	TGTGCCAGCAGCCTGGCGGGGGAGGGGACAGATACGCAGTATTTT
-	-	TRBV5-6	TRBJ1-5	CASSEQGQPQHF	TGTGCCAGCAGTGAACAGGGTCAGCCCCAGCATTTT
-	once	TRBV7-9	TRBJ1-4	CASSSTGSTNEKLFF	TGTGCCAGCAGCTCCACAGGGTCAACTAATGAAAAACTGTTTTTT
-	-	TRBV11-1	TRBJ2-7	CASSPNGHLRDEQYF	TGTGCCAGCAGCCCGAACGGCCACCTCCGGGACGAGCAGTACTTC
-	-	TRBV7-6	TRBJ1-5	CASSLQGINQPQHF	TGTGCCAGCAGCTTGCAGGGGATTAATCAGCCCCAGCATTTT
-	-	TRBV6-1	TRBJ2-1	CASTPLLLTNEQFF	TGTGCCAGCACCCCTCTGCTCCTTACAAATGAGCAGTTCTTC
-	-	TRBV13	TRBJ2-3	CASSSPEGKGTDTQYF	TGTGCCAGCAGCTCCCCAGAAGGGAAGGGCACAGATACGCAGTATTTT
TRBD2	-	TRBV6-5	TRBJ2-3	CASERSGGTDTQYF	TGTGCCAGCGAGAGGAGCGGGGGGACAGATACGCAGTATTTT